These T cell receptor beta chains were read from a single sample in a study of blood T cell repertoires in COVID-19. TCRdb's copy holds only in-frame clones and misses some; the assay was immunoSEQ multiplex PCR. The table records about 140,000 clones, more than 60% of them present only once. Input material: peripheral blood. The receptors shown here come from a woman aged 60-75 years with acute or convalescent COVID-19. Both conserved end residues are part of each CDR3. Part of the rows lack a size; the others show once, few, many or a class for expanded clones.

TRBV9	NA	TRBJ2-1	CASSVAPGERVTYNEQFF
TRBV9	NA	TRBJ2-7	CASSSTGEQYF
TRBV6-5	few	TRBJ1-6	CASSYSGGEGSPLHF
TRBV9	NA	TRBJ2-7	CASSVRDRSYEQYF
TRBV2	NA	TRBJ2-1	CASSEGLAGVSNEQFF
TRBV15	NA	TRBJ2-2	CATRAPGPRELFF
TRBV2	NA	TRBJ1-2	CASSVGIYRGPNYGYTF
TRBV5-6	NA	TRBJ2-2	CASSLVGSTGELFF
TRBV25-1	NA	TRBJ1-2	CASTDRWQGGYTF
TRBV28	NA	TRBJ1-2	CASIFSGAPGRGYTF
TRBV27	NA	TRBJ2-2	CASSLLGQGSGELFF
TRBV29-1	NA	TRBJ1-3	CSVFERDSGNTIYF
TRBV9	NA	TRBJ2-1	CASSTSGMGNEQFF
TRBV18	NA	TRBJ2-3	CASSPNQGGEYTQYF
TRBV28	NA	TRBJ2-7	CASSNRGRGGERVPYEQYF
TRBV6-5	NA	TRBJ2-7	CASSFRQGPEQYF
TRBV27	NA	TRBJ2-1	CASSLPSDLGYNEQFF
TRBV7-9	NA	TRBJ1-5	CASSLVEGVGDQPQHF
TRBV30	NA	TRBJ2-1	CAWTLANYEQFF
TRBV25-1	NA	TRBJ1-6	CASSASAGLLNSPLHF
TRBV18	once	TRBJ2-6	CASSRWSSGANVLTF
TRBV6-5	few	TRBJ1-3	CASSWTGGGNTIYF
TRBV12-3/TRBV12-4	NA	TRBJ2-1	CASRTWRDNEQFF
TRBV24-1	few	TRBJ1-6	CATSRLKFKVTGSTPLHF
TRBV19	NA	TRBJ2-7	CASSIGSGSSYEQYF
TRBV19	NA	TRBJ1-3	CASSIRDSGNTIYF
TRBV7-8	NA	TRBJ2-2	CASSLARDRTGELFF
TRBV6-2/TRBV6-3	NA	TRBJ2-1	CASSTGGLKFF
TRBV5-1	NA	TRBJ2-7	CASSLDDSRYEQYF
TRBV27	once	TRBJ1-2	CASSFGGQDGYTF
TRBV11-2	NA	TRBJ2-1	CASRGLAGGYSYNEQFF
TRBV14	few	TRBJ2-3	CASSRRDSRGSTDTQYF
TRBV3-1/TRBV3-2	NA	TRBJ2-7	CASSLGLAGGHEQYF
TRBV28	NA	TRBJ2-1	CAARTSGDYNEQFF
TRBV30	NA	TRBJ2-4	CAWSSLLWTEKNIQYF
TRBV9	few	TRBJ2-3	CASSAGTLSSTDTQYF
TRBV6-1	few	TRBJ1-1	CASSDPGLNTEAFF